This T cell receptor beta chain was recorded in a study of T cell responses to AZD1222 COVID-19 vaccine. Study findings and constraints: Repertoire sampling occurred only after the peak T cell response. Possibly, clonal diversity was underestimated; donors were largely white British and included more females.

Pooled samples include second doses given at about 4 or 12 weeks. Only in-frame clones appear in the TCRdb table, and some are missing; sequencing was by immunoSEQ multiplex PCR. The sample lists some 100,000 clones; around 89% were seen once. The CDR3 totals 17 residues. V lost 5 bases, J lost 0 bases, and 11 bases stayed unmatched. The germline V gene has CDR1 SGHNT and CDR2 YENEEA. Note on this clone: Its antigen is still unknown.

The sequence came from an adult who received the AZD1222 COVID-19 vaccine. This material consisted of peripheral blood, taken 28 days after the second AZD1222 dose. The chain couples TRBV11-3 to TRBJ1-1, with 8 bases lining up with TRBD1. CDR3 loop: CASSTSGTGLMNTEAFF. In nucleotides, the CDR3 is TGTGCCAGCAGCACCTCCGGGACAGGTCTAATGAACACTGAAGCTTTCTTT.